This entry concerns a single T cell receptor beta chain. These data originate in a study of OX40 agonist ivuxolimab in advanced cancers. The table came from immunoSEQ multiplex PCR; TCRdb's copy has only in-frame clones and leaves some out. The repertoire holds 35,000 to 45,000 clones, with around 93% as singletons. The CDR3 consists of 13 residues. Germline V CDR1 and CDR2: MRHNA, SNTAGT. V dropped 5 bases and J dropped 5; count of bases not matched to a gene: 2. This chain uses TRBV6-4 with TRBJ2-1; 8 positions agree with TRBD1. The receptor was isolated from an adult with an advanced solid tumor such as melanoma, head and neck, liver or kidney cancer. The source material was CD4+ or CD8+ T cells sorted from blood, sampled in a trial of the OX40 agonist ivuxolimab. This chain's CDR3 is CASSSDRDNEQFF. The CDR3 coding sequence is TGTGCCAGCAGTTCGGACAGGGACAATGAGCAGTTCTTC.